A selection of T cell receptor beta chains follows, all from one sample in a study of cytomegalovirus exposure and HLA in healthy donors. Measured with immunoSEQ multiplex PCR; TCRdb has only the in-frame clones, and not every one. The data show around 190,000 clones, with approximately 89% seen just once and approximately 7% held by the top ten. The specimen sequenced was PBMCs. These receptors were collected from a young man in good health and CMV-seropositive. The CDR3 runs from the conserved cysteine through the conserved F or W. A D gene is named only where the DNA matches it firmly. For some rows the clone size is stated as once, few or many, or as a class when expanded; others skip it.

D	size	V	J	DNA	CDR3
.	.	TRBV29-1	TRBJ1-5	TGCAGCGTTCGGGGTCCGGGCAATCAGCCCCAGCATTTT	CSVRGPGNQPQHF
TRBD1	.	TRBV28	TRBJ1-2	TGTGCCACCAGGACAGGGGGGGATTATGGCTACACCTTC	CATRTGGDYGYTF
TRBD2	.	TRBV5-1	TRBJ2-3	TGCGCCAGCAGCTTAGCGACTAGCGCCCCAGATACGCAGTATTTT	CASSLATSAPDTQYF
.	.	TRBV7-8	TRBJ1-4	TGTGCCAGCAGGAACGCAGGGTATGAAAAACTGTTTTTT	CASRNAGYEKLFF
.	once	TRBV29-1	TRBJ1-1	TGCAGCGTTGGATACCTGACAGGTTCTTTCTTT	CSVGYLTGSFF
TRBD1	few	TRBV6-1	TRBJ2-1	TGTGCCAGCAGGGCGGGACAGGGGGGGAACAATGAGCAGTTCTTC	CASRAGQGGNNEQFF
.	.	TRBV19	TRBJ1-5	TGTGCCAGTAGTGTAGGGGTAGATAGCAATCAGCCCCAGCATTTT	CASSVGVDSNQPQHF
.	.	TRBV30	TRBJ2-3	TGTGCCTGGAGTGTCGATGCTAGCACAGATACGCAGTATTTT	CAWSVDASTDTQYF
TRBD1	.	TRBV28	TRBJ2-7	TGTGCCAGCAGTCCAGGGGGCCAGGACGAGCAGTACTTC	CASSPGGQDEQYF
TRBD1	.	TRBV5-6	TRBJ1-2	TGTGCCAGCAGCTTGTACGGGGACAGGGCAAGTTATGGCTACACCTTC	CASSLYGDRASYGYTF
.	once	TRBV5-1	TRBJ2-6	TGCGCCAGCAGCTTGGTTGGTTCTAGCGGGGCCAACGTCCTGACTTTC	CASSLVGSSGANVLTF
.	.	TRBV2	TRBJ2-1	TGTGCCAGCGGTCAGTCAAAGGGTAATGAGCAGTTCTTC	CASGQSKGNEQFF
TRBD2	.	TRBV5-1	TRBJ2-5	TGCGCCAGCAGCGCCGGGACTAGCGGAGGAGAGACCCAGTACTTC	CASSAGTSGGETQYF
.	.	TRBV2	TRBJ1-3	TGTGCCAGCAGGGGGCCGCCGGGAAACACCATATATTTT	CASRGPPGNTIYF
TRBD2	.	TRBV11-2	TRBJ2-7	TGTGCCAGCAGCTTCGTAACTAGCGGGAGGATCTCCGAGCAGTACTTC	CASSFVTSGRISEQYF
TRBD1	.	TRBV6-4	TRBJ1-3	TGTGCCAGCAGTGACTCTTCGGAGGGACAGCTCTCTGGAAACACCATATATTTT	CASSDSSEGQLSGNTIYF
.	.	TRBV28	TRBJ2-2	TGTGCCAGCAGGCTAACAGCCAAACCAAACACCGGGGAGCTGTTTTTT	CASRLTAKPNTGELFF
TRBD1	.	TRBV5-5	TRBJ1-5	TGTGCCAGCAGCCTAACCGGGACAGGAAGCTTGCCCCAGCATTTT	CASSLTGTGSLPQHF
.	.	TRBV28	TRBJ1-5	TGTGCCAGCACGTTGGGGGGCTCGAATCAGCCCCAGCATTTT	CASTLGGSNQPQHF
TRBD2	once	TRBV2	TRBJ2-7	TGTGCCAGCACGGGAGGCTCCTACGAGCAGTACTTC	CASTGGSYEQYF
.	.	TRBV28	TRBJ1-5	TGTGCCAGCAGTTTAGAGCGAACAGGTTGGGGAAATCGCAATCAGCCCCAGCATTTT	CASSLERTGWGNRNQPQHF
TRBD2	.	TRBV13	TRBJ2-3	TGTGCCAGCAGCTTAGGGAGCGGGGGAAGAGAAGATACGCAGTATTTT	CASSLGSGGREDTQYF
TRBD1	.	TRBV5-1	TRBJ1-2	TGCGCCAGCAGCTTGGGGACAGGAGCGGATGGCTACACCTTC	CASSLGTGADGYTF
.	.	TRBV6-5	TRBJ1-3	TGTGCCAGCAGTTACGCTCGGAGGATCGCTGGAAACACCATATATTTT	CASSYARRIAGNTIYF
.	few	TRBV5-4	TRBJ1-1	TGTGCCAGCAGCTGGTACGAAAACACTGAAGCTTTCTTT	CASSWYENTEAFF
TRBD2	few	TRBV6-5	TRBJ2-7	TGTGCCAGCAGTTACTCGGTACTAGCGGGAGAGGCAAAGTACTTC	CASSYSVLAGEAKYF